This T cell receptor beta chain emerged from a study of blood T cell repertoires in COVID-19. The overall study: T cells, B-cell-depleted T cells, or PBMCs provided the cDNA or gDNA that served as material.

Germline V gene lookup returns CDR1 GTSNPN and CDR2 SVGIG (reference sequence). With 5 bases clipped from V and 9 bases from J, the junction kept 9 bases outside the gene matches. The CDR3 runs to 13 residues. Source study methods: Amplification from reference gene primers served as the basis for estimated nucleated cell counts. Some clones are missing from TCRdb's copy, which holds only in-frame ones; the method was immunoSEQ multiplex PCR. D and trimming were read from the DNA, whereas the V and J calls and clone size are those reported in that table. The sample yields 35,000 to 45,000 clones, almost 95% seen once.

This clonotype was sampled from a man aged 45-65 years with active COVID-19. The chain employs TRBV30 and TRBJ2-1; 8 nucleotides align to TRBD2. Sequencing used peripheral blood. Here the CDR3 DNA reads TGTGCCTGGTCGAGCGGGAGATGGGGTGAGCAGTTCTTC. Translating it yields CAWSSGRWGEQFF.